This T cell receptor (beta chain) was sequenced in a study of cytotoxic CD8 clonotypes in ibrutinib-treated CLL. This clone was observed a handful of times. Trimming shortened V by 1 base and J by 3 bases, and 12 bases separated the two germline ends. CDR3 length: 15 residues. Germline assignment: CDR1 LNHDA and CDR2 SQIVND (reference sequence). The method was immunoSEQ multiplex PCR; TCRdb's version includes in-frame clones alone and lacks a portion of them. The data show around 24,000 clones, around four fifths seen once. The sample here was PBMCs, taken before ibrutinib treatment. The rearrangement uses TRBV19 and TRBJ1-2; D is undetermined. The receptor comes from a human donor with chronic lymphocytic leukemia. The DNA of the CDR3 is TGTGCCAGTAGTATAGTACCAGGCCTACACTATGGCTACACCTTC. As protein: CASSIVPGLHYGYTF. Supplemented by reference TRBV19 and TRBJ1-2, the full variable domain reads DGGITQSPKYLFRKEGQNVTLSCEQNLNHDAMYWYRQDPGQGLRLIYYSQIVNDFQKGDIAEGYSVSREKKESFPLTVTSAQKNPTAFYLCASSIVPGLHYGYTFGSGTRLTVV.